The source of this TCR beta chain is a study of T cell responses to AZD1222 COVID-19 vaccine. To note about this clone: Antigen unknown.

Sequencing was performed with immunoSEQ multiplex PCR; in TCRdb, only in-frame clones are kept and a portion is missing. The sample consists of under 200,000 clones, 85% to 95% of them appearing once. Per the germline V gene, CDR1 is SGHTA and CDR2 is FQGNSA. J gave up 7 bases and V 3 bases, and 8 bases lay outside the gene matches. The CDR3 is made up of 14 amino acids. General study points: The donor cohort was predominantly white British with a female majority, and clonal diversity may have been underestimated.

Here the sequenced sample was peripheral blood, taken 28 days after the second dose of the MenACWY control vaccine. The receptor was derived from an adult who received the MenACWY meningococcal vaccine as a control. The chain links TRBV7-2 to TRBJ1-2; the match to TRBD1 covers 7 bases. The CDR3 reads CASSFGQVGFGYTF. The CDR3 nucleotides read TGTGCCAGCAGCTTTGGACAGGTCGGATTTGGCTACACCTTC.